The 20 T cell receptor beta chains below come from one sample, sequenced in a study of lymphopenia after photon versus proton radiotherapy. Some clones are missing from TCRdb's copy, which holds only in-frame ones; the method was immunoSEQ multiplex PCR. This sample has about 24,000 clones, with approximately 84% found just once. The source was peripheral blood, collected from a patient treated with photon-based radiotherapy. The receptors were sampled from a man in his forties with gastric cancer.

The chain uses TRBV5-1 and TRBJ1-2; D unresolved. Germline V lookup: CDR1 SGHRS, CDR2 YFSETQ. The CDR3 is 15 amino acids. The ends were cut back, 0 bases at V and 2 bases at J, with 11 bases in the middle. The CDR3 region has the DNA TGCGCCAGCAGCTTGGGTAACGAAATCAACTATGGCTACACCTTC. Its translation: CASSLGNEINYGYTF.

The chain is built from TRBV30 and TRBJ1-3; D is uncertain. Between the trimmed V and J ends, which lost 3 bases and 2 bases, there was a span of 11 bases. The CDR3 covers 14 residues. Germline loops: CDR1 GTSNPN, CDR2 SVGIG (reference sequence). The CDR3 region is CAWRGGETGNTIYF. The CDR3 bases are TGTGCCTGGAGGGGCGGTGAGACTGGAAACACCATATATTTT.

This clone occurred once. The CDR3 bases are TGTGCCAGCAGTTACTTTAGACAAGAGACCCAGTACTTC. This sequence encodes CASSYFRQETQYF. The chain recombines TRBV6-5 with TRBJ2-5; D remains ambiguous. The V end was cut by 1 base, the J end by 2 bases, with 5 bases between. The CDR3 covers 13 residues. Germline assignment: CDR1 MNHEY and CDR2 SVGAGI.

V is TRBV30 and J is TRBJ1-6, with D possibly being TRBD1 (6 bases). Trimming shortened V by 8 bases and J by 10 bases, and 21 bases separated the two germline ends. This CDR3 region has 14 residues. The germline V gene encodes CDR1 GTSNPN and CDR2 SVGIG (reference sequence). CDR3 coding DNA: TGTGCCCACGCCCAGGGCAGGGGACTCTCACCCCTCCACTTT. Its protein product is CAHAQGRGLSPLHF. The variable domain in full, completed from reference TRBV30 and TRBJ1-6, reads SQTIHQWPATLVQPVGSPLSLECTVEGTSNPNLYWYRQAAGRGLQLLFYSVGIGQISSEVPQNLSASRPQDRQFILSSKKLLLSDSGFYLCAHAQGRGLSPLHFGNGTRLTVT.

The chain couples TRBV6-6 to TRBJ1-5; TRBD1 aligns across 9 bases. V was clipped by 4 bases and J by 3 bases; unmatched bases: 7. This CDR3 has 16 residues. Germline V lookup: CDR1 MNHNY, CDR2 SVGAGI (reference sequence). The CDR3 reads CASSSRDRAFNQPQHF. The CDR3 DNA sequence: TGTGCCAGCAGTTCCCGGGACAGGGCGTTCAATCAGCCCCAGCATTTT.

The chain has TRBV4-3 and TRBJ1-4; D is undetermined. Trimming cost V 1 base and J 4 bases, with 10 bases left between them. Per germline, CDR1 LGHNA and CDR2 YSLEER. CDR3 length: 15 amino acids. CDR3 bases: TGCGCCAGCAGCCAAGCCTCGGCGGATAATGAAAAACTGTTTTTT. It codes for CASSQASADNEKLFF.

J is TRBJ2-7 and V is TRBV25-1, with 9 positions matching TRBD2. Losses at the gene ends were 8 bases for V and 2 bases for J; bases not matched to a gene: 7. This CDR3 is built from 14 residues. Germline assignment: CDR1 MGHDK and CDR2 SYGVNS. Here the CDR3 DNA reads TGTGCCAGCTCCAACGAGCGGGGGGCCTACGAGCAGTACTTC. Encoded protein: CASSNERGAYEQYF.

The chain links TRBV27 to TRBJ2-3, with 12 nucleotides matching TRBD1. V gave up 5 bases and J gave up 5 bases; unmatched junction bases: 8. The CDR3 has 16 residues. The germline CDR1 and CDR2 sequences are MNHEY and SMNVEV (reference sequence). The CDR3 DNA follows: TGTGCCAGCAGTCCTTCCGGGGACAGGGGGCAAGATACGCAGTATTTT. Encoded protein: CASSPSGDRGQDTQYF.

The chain couples TRBV5-4 to TRBJ1-2, with a tentative D call TRBD1 (5 bases). V lost 1 base and J lost 7, with 14 bases in between. CDR1 and CDR2 from the germline V gene are SGHNT and YYREEE (reference sequence). This CDR3 is built from 14 residues. CDR3 in amino acids: CASSLRQGASGYTF. The CDR3 DNA is TGTGCCAGCAGCTTGCGCCAGGGAGCGTCTGGCTACACCTTC. The full variable domain, rest sourced from reference TRBV5-4 and TRBJ1-2, is ETGVTQSPTHLIKTRGQQVTLRCSSQSGHNTVSWYQQALGQGPQFIFQYYREEENGRGNFPPRFSGLQFPNYSSELNVNALELDDSALYLCASSLRQGASGYTFGSGTRLTVV.

The gene calls are TRBV20-1 and TRBJ2-3; unclear D gene. V was cut by 3 bases and J by 6 bases, with 7 bases left in between. Looked up from germline, CDR1 is DFQATT and CDR2 is SNEGSKA (reference sequence). The CDR3 loop spans 11 amino acids. The CDR3 reads CSASVEDTQYF. The CDR3 DNA reads as TGCAGTGCTAGCGTAGAGGATACGCAGTATTTT.

For this clone: At one end the junction does not follow the germline gene, possibly because of a read error. The chain joins TRBV5-1 to TRBJ1-2; no firm D call. In germline, CDR1 is SGHRS, CDR2 YFSETQ. The CDR3 is 15 residues long. The CDR3 is CASSLLRRTGYGYTF. DNA of the CDR3: TGTGCCAGCAGCTTGCTCCGCCGGACTGGGTATGGCTACACCTTC.

The J gene is TRBJ2-3, the V gene TRBV29-1, with no clear D. V lost 1 base to trimming and J lost 3 bases, with 14 bases between them. The CDR3 loop spans 15 amino acids. Germline V CDR1 and CDR2: SQVTM, ANQGSEA. The CDR3 region is CSVEGGDSRTDTQYF. In DNA form, the CDR3 reads TGCAGCGTTGAAGGTGGGGATAGCAGGACAGATACGCAGTATTTT.

The chain uses TRBV4-3 and TRBJ1-4, with TRBD1 as a possible D gene (5 bases). Germline loops: CDR1 LGHNA, CDR2 YSLEER. Trimming left V 3 bases short and J 5 bases short, with 10 bases between. This CDR3 region has 14 residues. CDR3 nucleotide sequence: TGCGCCAGCAGCCACGACAGAGGGAATGAAAAACTGTTTTTT. Encoded protein: CASSHDRGNEKLFF.

The rearrangement links TRBV5-1 to TRBJ2-1; 8 positions agree with TRBD1. The CDR3 consists of 14 residues. J gave up 6 bases and V 2 bases, and 4 bases lay outside the gene matches. Germline assignment: CDR1 SGHRS and CDR2 YFSETQ. The CDR3 region has the DNA TGCGCCAGCAGCTTTCAGGGGGCGGTCAATGAGCAGTTCTTC. Its translation: CASSFQGAVNEQFF.

The J gene is TRBJ1-4, the V gene TRBV18, with D uncertain. The germline V gene has CDR1 KGHSH and CDR2 LQKENI. This CDR3 region has 12 residues. V gave up 2 bases and J gave up 8 bases, with 6 bases separating them. The CDR3 DNA sequence: TGTGCCAGCTCACCAGCGGGGGAAAAACTGTTTTTT. Its protein is CASSPAGEKLFF.

V is TRBV30 and J is TRBJ1-2; 10 nucleotides agree with TRBD1. The CDR3 spans 13 residues. V shed 1 base, J shed 5 bases, and the junction held 1 base outside the gene matches. The germline gives CDR1 GTSNPN, CDR2 SVGIG (reference sequence). CDR3 bases: TGTGCCTGGAGTGGGACAGGGGGATATGGCTACACCTTC. It yields the protein CAWSGTGGYGYTF.

This clone was seen only a few times. The V gene is TRBV11-2, the J gene TRBJ2-1; possibly TRBD2 for D (5 bases). The CDR3 spans 15 residues. From germline, CDR1 is SGHAT and CDR2 FQNNGV. V shed 1 base and J shed 4 bases, with 11 bases lying between them. The CDR3 reads CASSLGASGYNEQFF. In DNA form, the CDR3 reads TGTGCCAGCAGCTTAGGGGCTTCGGGATACAATGAGCAGTTCTTC.

This chain joins TRBV5-4 and TRBJ1-2; D may be TRBD1 (6 bases). Germline V gives CDR1 SGHNT, CDR2 YYREEE (reference sequence). The CDR3 sequence is 14 residues long. The V end was cut by 0 bases, the J end by 7 bases, with 13 bases between. The CDR3 DNA reads TGTGCCAGCAGCTTGGATGGGGGGGCGTCTGGCTACACCTTC. Its protein product is CASSLDGGASGYTF.

The CDR3 coding sequence is TGTGCCAGCAGCGTAGAGTGGACATCGGACGAGCAGTACTTC. This translates into CASSVEWTSDEQYF. The chain combines TRBV9 with TRBJ2-7; TRBD1 might be the D (5 bases). From germline, CDR1 is SGDLS and CDR2 YYNGEE. Between the trimmed V and J ends, which lost 0 bases and 5 bases, there was a span of 12 bases. CDR3 length: 14 residues. Supplemented by reference TRBV9 and TRBJ2-7, the full variable domain reads DSGVTQTPKHLITATGQRVTLRCSPRSGDLSVYWYQQSLDQGLQFLIQYYNGEERAKGNILERFSAQQFPDLHSELNLSSLELGDSALYFCASSVEWTSDEQYFGPGTRLTVT.

The rearrangement links TRBV19 to TRBJ2-7; no firm D call. Trimming shortened V by 2 bases and J by 1 base, and 12 bases separated the two germline ends. The CDR3 runs 15 residues. Germline-derived CDR1 and CDR2 are LNHDA and SQIVND (reference sequence). The CDR3: CASSINQALSYEQYF. The CDR3, as DNA: TGTGCCAGTAGTATAAATCAGGCACTATCCTACGAGCAGTACTTC.